Here is one T cell receptor beta chain with its context. This sample was taken from a study of T cells in tuberculosis. Study outcomes and limitations: Low-affinity CD1B-GMM tetramer-binding T cells may have been missed.

TCRdb keeps only in-frame clones here, not all; method: immunoSEQ multiplex PCR. Among 80,000 to 100,000 clones listed, approximately 90% were seen once. Sorting used thawed, overnight-rested PBMC stained with anti-CD3, a viability dye and GMM-loaded CD1B tetramer. C32 glucose monomycolate from Rhodococcus equi was loaded onto the CD1B tetramers. Before cryopreservation, the sorted PBMC lost their CD14-expressing monocytes. Tetramer-negative cells, some 95,000 per donor, were also sorted. With V trimmed by 3 bases and J by 5 bases, 5 bases remained unmatched. The CDR3 is made up of 14 amino acids. The V gene's germline CDR1 is MNHNS and CDR2 SASEGT.

The receptor was isolated from an adult woman with latent tuberculosis. Sequenced material: CD1b-GMM tetramer-negative cells sorted from PBMCs. The V and J genes are TRBV6-1 and TRBJ2-5; 8 bases are shared with TRBD2. The CDR3 coding sequence is TGTGCCAGCAGTGAGGGCGGGGGGCCTGAGACCCAGTACTTC. Its protein is CASSEGGGPETQYF.